The clone carrying this T cell receptor (beta chain) has ten or more counts. Its antigen is unidentified. The V gene's germline CDR1 is SGHRS and CDR2 YFSETQ. This CDR3 comprises 14 residues. The V and J ends lost 1 base and 5 bases respectively, with 12 bases between them. The data were obtained in a study of T-cell reconstitution after alpha-beta-depleted transplantation in children. Unique molecular identifiers were incorporated into the prepared TCRbeta library. TCRdb re-analysed the PCR reads in MiXCR, keeping a single row per CDR3 protein. Among hundreds of thousands of distinct CDR3 sequences, around 7.3% were seen once, and the ten largest hold 9.1%. General study points: By one year post-transplant, T-cell counts and diversity largely arose from T cells that were newly produced. Surviving recipient T cells and intrathymic progenitors accounted for some patients' high TCRbeta diversity at day 60. Approximately two months post-transplant, alpha-beta T cells reportedly originated from several hundred expanded graft clones.

This chain links TRBV5-1 with TRBJ1-1, with TRBD1 as a possible D gene (6 bases). The clonotype originates from a female patient aged 2-9 years who had a stem cell transplant for Fanconi anemia, so the T cells may come from the graft donor. The sequenced sample was peripheral blood, obtained 360 days after TCRalphabeta/CD19-depleted stem cell transplant. Here the CDR3 reads CASSLRRGGTEAFF. The CDR3 nucleotides are TGCGCCAGCAGCTTGCGTAGGGGGGGAACTGAAGCTTTCTTT.